This T cell receptor beta chain was recovered during a study of Ad26.COV2.S vaccination and SARS-CoV-2 variants (dated by TCRdb to the early 2020s). The study in broad terms: Donors in the vaccine arm were drawn from COV1001, a multicentre, randomized, double-blind, placebo-controlled phase I-IIa trial testing Ad26.COV2.S in healthy adults. Ad26.COV2.S was given intramuscularly at 5x10^10 or 1x10^11 viral particles, as a single shot or as two shots 56 days apart. Sequencing of the TCRbeta repertoire served to evaluate the specificity and breadth of SARS-CoV-2-reactive T cell receptors following Ad26.COV2.S vaccination. The TCR-sequenced set comprised about 32 samples: about 19 Ad26.COV2.S vaccine recipients, 5 placebo recipients and 8 SARS-CoV-2 convalescent individuals. Trial participants were randomized into five groups of five, in which low-dose or high-dose Ad26.COV2.S was given once or twice, or placebo was given on both occasions. Throughout the experiments and outcome assessment, investigators stayed blinded to trial group allocation.

TCRbeta CDR3 regions were sequenced with the immunoSEQ Assay. After extraction, genomic DNA underwent amplification by bias-controlled multiplex PCR, followed by high-throughput sequencing. The original pipeline was this. To quantify the absolute abundance of each unique TCRbeta CDR3 region, sequences were collapsed and filtered. Usable DNA was measured by amplifying reference genes present in all nucleated cells, and TCRbeta template counts were normalized to that usable DNA to estimate T cell fraction. Repertoire TCRs were annotated as SARS-CoV-2-specific by exact matching of V gene, CDR3 amino acid sequence and J gene to a known reactive TCR set. The reference SARS-CoV-2 TCR set was derived from MIRA and filtered for enrichment in COVID-19-positive ImmuneCODE repertoires, a step that removed public or cross-reactive TCRs. Drawing on the MIRA antigens, annotated TCRs were analysed further at the level of specific ORF or position within ORF. Breadth was defined as the number of annotated unique rearrangements divided by the total number of unique productive rearrangements, and depth was defined as the summed frequency of the annotated unique rearrangements. Two-sided Wilcoxon rank-sum tests were applied when comparing TCR breadth between groups. In TCRdb, the immuneACCESS table is reduced to in-frame sequences with V and J assigned. These tables do not hold every clone; where another copy was compared, an unresolved V gene accounts for under half, and the others remain unexplained. That table is the source of V, J and clone size, and D and trimming were worked out from the DNA. Within this sample are 350,000 to 450,000 clones, with about 91% of them counted one time only. About 1.9% of the sample belongs to the ten largest clones.

The meaning of the sample's treatment or condition label: 19 received Ad26.COV2.S at low or high dose, single or two shots; a few received placebo; per-sample allocation not given. Repertoires of vaccine and placebo recipients were sequenced from samples collected on day 63 after the first injection. In Cohort 1b, roughly 26 adults aged 18-55 years were enrolled at a single site in Boston, USA, between 29 July and 7 August 2020. Ad26.COV2.S was a replication-incompetent adenovirus type 26 vector that expressed a prefusion-stabilized SARS-CoV-2 spike protein derived from the original Wuhan strain. The full study reports these points: Higher spike-specific TCR breadth was observed in Ad26.COV2.S recipients than in placebo recipients (P = 0.0014). Vaccine and placebo recipients had comparable non-spike TCR breadth, which fits with the vaccine containing only spike. Substantial breadth of spike-specific CD8+ and CD4+ T cell responses was reported after vaccination. It was noted by the authors that total T cell responses may have been underestimated by the TCR breadth and depth analyses. The study was not powered for comparison of responses between vaccine doses or regimens.

This clone is a singleton in its sample. Its antigen remains undetermined. No base quality information exists; no much larger clone differs at one position. According to the germline V gene (reference sequence), CDR1 reads PRHDT and CDR2 reads FYEKMQ. V and J lose 1 base and 1 base, and a span of 13 bases separates them. The CDR3 runs 17 residues from the cysteine to the phenylalanine. Here the CDR3 DNA is all that survives: 51 bases in frame from base 1. The chain couples TRBV13 to TRBJ2-2; the D segment could be TRBD1, given 5 matching bases. The receptor was isolated from a person aged 18 to 59 who received the Ad26.COV2.S COVID-19 vaccine or a placebo. The material was peripheral blood, obtained in a trial of Ad26.COV2.S vaccine versus placebo. The nucleotide sequence reads as follows: TGTGCCAGCAGCTTAGAGGGGCGCAGGGAGAACACCGGGGAGCTGTTTTTT. It encodes CASSLEGRRENTGELFF.